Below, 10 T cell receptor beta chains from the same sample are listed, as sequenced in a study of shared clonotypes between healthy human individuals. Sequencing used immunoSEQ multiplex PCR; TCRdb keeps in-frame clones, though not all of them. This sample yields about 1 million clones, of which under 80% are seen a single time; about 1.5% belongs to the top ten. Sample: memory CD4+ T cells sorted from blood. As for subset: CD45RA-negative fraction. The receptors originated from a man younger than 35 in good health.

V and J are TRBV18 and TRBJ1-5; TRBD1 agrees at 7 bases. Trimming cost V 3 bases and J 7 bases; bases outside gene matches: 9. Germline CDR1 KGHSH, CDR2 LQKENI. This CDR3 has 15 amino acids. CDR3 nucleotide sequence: TGTGCCAGCTCACCCGTTAAGGGGGCGGGGCAGCCCCAGCATTTT. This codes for CASSPVKGAGQPQHF. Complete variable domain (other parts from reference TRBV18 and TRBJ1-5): NAGVMQNPRHLVRRRGQEARLRCSPMKGHSHVYWYRQLPEEGLKFMVYLQKENIIDESGMPKERFSAEFPKEGPSILRIQQVVRGDSAAYFCASSPVKGAGQPQHFGDGTRLSIL.

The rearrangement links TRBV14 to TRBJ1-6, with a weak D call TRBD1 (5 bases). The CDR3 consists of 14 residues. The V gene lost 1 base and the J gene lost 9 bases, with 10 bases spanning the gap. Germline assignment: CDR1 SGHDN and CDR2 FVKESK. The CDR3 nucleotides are TGTGCCAGCAGCCAAGGGGGAGGGGTTTCACCCCTCCACTTT. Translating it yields CASSQGGGVSPLHF.

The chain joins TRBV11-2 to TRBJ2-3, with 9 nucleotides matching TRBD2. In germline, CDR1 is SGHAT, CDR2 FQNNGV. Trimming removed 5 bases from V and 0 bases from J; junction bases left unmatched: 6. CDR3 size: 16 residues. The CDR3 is CASSISSGRSTDTQYF. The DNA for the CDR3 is TGTGCCAGCAGCATCTCGAGCGGGAGGAGCACAGATACGCAGTATTTT.

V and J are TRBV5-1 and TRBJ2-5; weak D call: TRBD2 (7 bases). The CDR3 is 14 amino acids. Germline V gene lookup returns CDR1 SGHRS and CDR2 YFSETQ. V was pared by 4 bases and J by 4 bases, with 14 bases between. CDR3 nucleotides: TGCGCCAGCAGCACCCCGGGGGGCCGAGAGACCCAGTACTTC. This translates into CASSTPGGRETQYF.

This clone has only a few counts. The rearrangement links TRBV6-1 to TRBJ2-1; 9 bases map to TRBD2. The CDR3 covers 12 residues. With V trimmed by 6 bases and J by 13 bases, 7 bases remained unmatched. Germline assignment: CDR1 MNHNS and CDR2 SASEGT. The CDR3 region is CASSPRGRAQFF. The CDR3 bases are TGTGCCAGCAGCCCGCGCGGGAGGGCCCAGTTCTTC.

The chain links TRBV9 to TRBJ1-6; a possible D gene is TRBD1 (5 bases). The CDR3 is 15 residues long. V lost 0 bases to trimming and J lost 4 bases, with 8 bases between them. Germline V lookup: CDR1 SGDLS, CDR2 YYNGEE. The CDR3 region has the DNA TGTGCCAGCAGCGTAGAGGGACGGTATAATTCACCCCTCCACTTT. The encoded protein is CASSVEGRYNSPLHF. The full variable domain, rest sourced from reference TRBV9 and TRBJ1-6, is DSGVTQTPKHLITATGQRVTLRCSPRSGDLSVYWYQQSLDQGLQFLIQYYNGEERAKGNILERFSAQQFPDLHSELNLSSLELGDSALYFCASSVEGRYNSPLHFGNGTRLTVT.

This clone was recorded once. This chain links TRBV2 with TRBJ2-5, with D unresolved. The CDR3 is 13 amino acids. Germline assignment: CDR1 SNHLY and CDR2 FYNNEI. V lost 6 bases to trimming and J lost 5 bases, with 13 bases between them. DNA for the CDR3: TGTGCCAGCAGACAGAGGCAGTGGGAGACCCAGTACTTC. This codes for CASRQRQWETQYF.

CDR3 protein: CASRTLAKSSYEQYF. Written as DNA, the CDR3 is TGTGCCAGCAGAACTCTAGCAAAAAGCTCCTACGAGCAGTACTTC. The chain combines TRBV6-5 with TRBJ2-7; D is perhaps TRBD2 (5 bases). This CDR3 contains 15 residues. Germline CDR1 is MNHEY and CDR2 is SVGAGI. The V end lost 6 bases, the J end lost 0 bases, and 15 bases lay between the germline ends.

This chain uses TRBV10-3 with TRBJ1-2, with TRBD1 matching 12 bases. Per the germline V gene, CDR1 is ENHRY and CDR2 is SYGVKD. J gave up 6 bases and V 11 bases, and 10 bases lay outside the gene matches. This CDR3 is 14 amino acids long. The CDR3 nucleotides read TGTGCCTCGAACCGGGACAGGGGGCAGGATGGCTACACCTTC. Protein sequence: CASNRDRGQDGYTF.

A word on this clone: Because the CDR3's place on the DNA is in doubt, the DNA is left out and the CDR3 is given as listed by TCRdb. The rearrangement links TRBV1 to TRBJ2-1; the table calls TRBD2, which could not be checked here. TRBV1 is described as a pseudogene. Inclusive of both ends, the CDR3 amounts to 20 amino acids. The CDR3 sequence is CTSSQAPSGRHLNEFFGQFF.